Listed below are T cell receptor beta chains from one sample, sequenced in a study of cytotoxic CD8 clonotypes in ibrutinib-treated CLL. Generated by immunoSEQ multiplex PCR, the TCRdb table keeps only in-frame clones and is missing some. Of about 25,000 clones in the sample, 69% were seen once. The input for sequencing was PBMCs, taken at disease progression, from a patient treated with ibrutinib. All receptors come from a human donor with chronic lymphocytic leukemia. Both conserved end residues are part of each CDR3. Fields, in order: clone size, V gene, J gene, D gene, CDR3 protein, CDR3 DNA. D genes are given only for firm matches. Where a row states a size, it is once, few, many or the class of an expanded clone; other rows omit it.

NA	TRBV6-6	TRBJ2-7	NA	CASSYVGVEQYF	TGTGCCAGCAGTTACGTGGGGGTCGAGCAGTACTTC
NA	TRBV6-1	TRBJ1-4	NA	CASSVTGQLEKLFF	TGTGCCAGCAGTGTCACGGGACAACTGGAAAAACTGTTTTTT
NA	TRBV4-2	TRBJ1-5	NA	CASSQDLTGNQPQHF	TGTGCCAGCAGCCAAGACTTGACAGGCAATCAGCCCCAGCATTTT
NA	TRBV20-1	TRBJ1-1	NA	CSARLSTEAFF	TGCAGTGCTAGGTTGTCTACTGAAGCTTTCTTT
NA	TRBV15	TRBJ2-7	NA	CATSRSKGGEQYF	TGTGCCACCAGCAGATCAAAGGGGGGCGAGCAGTACTTC
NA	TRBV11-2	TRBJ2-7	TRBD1	CASSLGDRAFYEQYF	TGTGCCAGCAGCTTAGGGGACAGGGCTTTCTACGAGCAGTACTTC
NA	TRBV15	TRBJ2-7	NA	CATSRGGSGLDEQYF	TGTGCCACCAGCAGAGGGGGGTCGGGGTTGGACGAGCAGTACTTC
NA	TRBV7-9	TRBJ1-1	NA	CASSLLLGTVNTEAFF	TGTGCCAGCAGCTTACTGCTCGGGACGGTGAACACTGAAGCTTTCTTT
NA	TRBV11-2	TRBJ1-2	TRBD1	CASSRQGVYGYTF	TGTGCCAGCAGCAGACAGGGGGTCTATGGCTACACCTTC
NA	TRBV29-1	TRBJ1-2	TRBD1	CSVEETGAGRVDYGYTF	TGCAGCGTTGAAGAGACAGGGGCCGGACGGGTGGACTATGGCTACACCTTC
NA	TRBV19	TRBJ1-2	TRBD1	CASSIYGDRSGGYTF	TGTGCCAGTAGTATATATGGGGACAGGAGTGGTGGCTACACCTTC
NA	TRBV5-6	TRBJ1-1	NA	CASSLDEGLEAFF	TGTGCCAGCAGCTTGGATGAGGGTTTGGAAGCTTTCTTT
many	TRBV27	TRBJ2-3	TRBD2	CASSFLAGSVADTQYF	TGTGCCAGCAGTTTCCTAGCGGGATCTGTCGCAGATACGCAGTATTTT
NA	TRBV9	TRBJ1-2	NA	CASSAGLGYTF	TGTGCCAGCAGCGCCGGACTTGGCTACACCTTC
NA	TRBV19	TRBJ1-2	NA	CASRTGFHGYTF	TGTGCCAGTCGTACAGGGTTCCATGGCTACACCTTC
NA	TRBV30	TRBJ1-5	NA	CAWSGDTYSNQPQHF	TGTGCCTGGAGTGGAGACACTTATAGCAATCAGCCCCAGCATTTT
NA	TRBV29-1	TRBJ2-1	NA	CSVQTLSSSYNEQFF	TGCAGCGTCCAGACCTTATCAAGCTCCTACAATGAGCAGTTCTTC
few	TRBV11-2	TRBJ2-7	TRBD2	CASSFFSGAYEQYF	TGTGCCAGCAGCTTTTTTAGCGGGGCCTACGAGCAGTACTTC
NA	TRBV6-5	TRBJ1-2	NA	CASSYSRGTNYGYTF	TGTGCCAGCAGTTACTCCAGGGGAACTAACTATGGCTACACCTTC
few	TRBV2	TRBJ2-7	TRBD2	CASEGRGGSYEQYF	TGTGCCAGCGAAGGGCGGGGGGGCTCCTACGAGCAGTACTTC
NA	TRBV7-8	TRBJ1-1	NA	CASSPTDGGTEAFF	TGTGCCAGCAGCCCGACGGACGGGGGCACTGAAGCTTTCTTT
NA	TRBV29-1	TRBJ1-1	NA	CSVGLRPKTFF	TGCAGCGTTGGGCTGCGGCCAAAAACTTTCTTT
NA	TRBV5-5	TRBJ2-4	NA	CASSSGLMMETIQYF	TGTGCCAGCAGCTCGGGACTGATGATGGAAACCATTCAGTACTTC
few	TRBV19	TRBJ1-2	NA	CASIPGHLYYGYTF	TGTGCCAGTATCCCGGGACACCTCTACTATGGCTACACCTTC
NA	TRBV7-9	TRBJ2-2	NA	CASSLAGGTGELFF	TGTGCCAGCAGCTTAGCGGGGGGAACCGGGGAGCTGTTTTTT
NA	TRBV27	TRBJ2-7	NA	CASSLSGGVPYEQYF	TGTGCCAGCAGTTTATCAGGGGGTGTCCCCTACGAGCAGTACTTC
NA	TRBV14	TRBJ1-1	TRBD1	CASSPPRQGMNTEAFF	TGTGCCAGCAGCCCGCCTCGACAGGGTATGAACACTGAAGCTTTCTTT
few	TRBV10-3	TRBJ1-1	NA	CATGSGGTQEGNF	TGTGCCACCGGATCCGGAGGGACACAGGAGGGAAACTTT
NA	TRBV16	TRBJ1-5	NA	CASSPQGDQPQHF	TGTGCCAGCAGCCCCCAGGGAGATCAGCCCCAGCATTTT
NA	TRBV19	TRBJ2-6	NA	CASSIPIGGANVLTF	TGTGCCAGTAGTATACCGATTGGGGGGGCCAACGTCCTGACTTTC
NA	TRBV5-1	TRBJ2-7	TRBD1	CASSGGTGTYEQYF	TGCGCCAGCAGCGGCGGGACAGGAACCTACGAGCAGTACTTC